Detailed here is one T cell receptor beta chain. Germline CDR1 reads MNHEY; CDR2 reads SMNVEV (reference sequence). Trimming removed 4 bases from V and 2 bases from J, with 8 bases in between. This CDR3 contains 14 residues. The data are from a study of blood T cell repertoires in COVID-19. How the authors handled the data: Estimated nucleated cell counts came from reference gene primer amplification. The data were produced by immunoSEQ multiplex PCR, yet TCRdb's version contains in-frame clones alone and is incomplete. V and J calls and clone size are those listed in that table; D and trimming were worked out from the DNA. The data show around 43,000 clones, roughly 89% seen once.

The chain is built from TRBV27 and TRBJ1-4; a weak D match, TRBD1 (5 bases). The sequencing sample was made of peripheral blood. This sequence originates from a middle-aged man with active COVID-19. CDR3 nucleotides: TGTGCCAGCAGTTCAGGGCTTACTAATGAAAAACTGTTTTTT. This codes for CASSSGLTNEKLFF.